This is a list of T cell receptor beta chains from one sample in a study of beta chain features in type 1 diabetes. Generated by immunoSEQ multiplex PCR, the TCRdb table keeps only in-frame clones and is missing some. This sample yields fewer than 350,000 clones, of which 15% are seen a single time; around 0.015% belongs to the top ten. The sample consisted of naive CD4+ T cells from blood. The receptors originated from a man younger than 35 with type 1 diabetes. Each CDR3 is given with its conserved first and last residue. The order of the fields is V gene, D gene, clone size, J gene, CDR3 DNA, CDR3 protein. A D gene is named only where the DNA matches it firmly. The size of a clone is reported for some rows only, either as once, few or many, or as a class for expanded clones.

>TRBV5-1|NA|few|TRBJ2-3
TGCGCCAGCCGCCCGGGGTTGGATACGCAGTATTTT
CASRPGLDTQYF
>TRBV9|NA|NA|TRBJ2-7
TGTGCCAGCAGCGGATTCAGGGGGGCGTACGAGCAGTACTTC
CASSGFRGAYEQYF
>TRBV29-1|NA|few|TRBJ2-7
TGCAGCGCCCTTGGGCGTCCCTACGAGCAGTACTTC
CSALGRPYEQYF
>TRBV10-3|TRBD2|NA|TRBJ2-7
TGTGCCACCGGACTAGCGGAAACCTACGAGCAGTACTTC
CATGLAETYEQYF
>TRBV19|TRBD1|NA|TRBJ2-5
TGTGCCACCCACCCGGTCGGGACAGGGCAACAAGAGACCCAGTACTTC
CATHPVGTGQQETQYF
>TRBV18|TRBD2|NA|TRBJ2-5
TGTGCCAGCTCCTCGGGACTAGCGGGAGAGACCCAGTACTTC
CASSSGLAGETQYF
>TRBV18|NA|few|TRBJ2-7
TGTGCCAGCTCACCCTTGAGAGAATCCTACGAGCAGTACTTC
CASSPLRESYEQYF
>TRBV27|NA|few|TRBJ2-3
TGTGCCAGCAGTTTTCTCGGGGGGCAAAGGACAGATACGCAGTATTTT
CASSFLGGQRTDTQYF
>TRBV10-3|NA|NA|TRBJ2-1
TGTGCCACCGGCATTACAGGAGACTCCTACAATGAGCAGTTCTTC
CATGITGDSYNEQFF
>TRBV28|NA|NA|TRBJ1-2
TGTGCCAGCAGCACTCAATCGGGGGGCCAGGGCTATGGCTACACCTTC
CASSTQSGGQGYGYTF
>TRBV12-2|NA|NA|TRBJ1-5
TGTGCAAGTCGCCCCTTGGGCAGCAATCAGCCCCAGCATTTT
CASRPLGSNQPQHF
>TRBV5-1|TRBD1|few|TRBJ2-4
TGCGCCAGCAGCTTGGCACAGGGGGTAAACATTCAGTACTTC
CASSLAQGVNIQYF
>TRBV19|TRBD1|NA|TRBJ2-4
TGTGCCAGTAGTAACAGGGGAAACATTCAGTACTTC
CASSNRGNIQYF
>TRBV18|TRBD2|few|TRBJ2-5
TGTGCCAGCTCACCTTACACCTTAGCGGGGGGTCCATCTTTCGAGACCCAGTACTTC
CASSPYTLAGGPSFETQYF
>TRBV9|TRBD2|NA|TRBJ2-1
TGTGCCAGCAGCGTTCTGACTAGCGGGATCTACAATGAGCAGTTCTTC
CASSVLTSGIYNEQFF
>TRBV5-1|TRBD2|NA|TRBJ2-3
TGCGCCAGCAGCTATGGACTAGCGGGAGTGGAGTATTTT
CASSYGLAGVEYF
>TRBV4-3|TRBD1|many|TRBJ2-1
TGCGCCAGCAGCCAAGTTAACAGGGGGGTTAGTGAGCAGTTCTTC
CASSQVNRGVSEQFF
>TRBV28|NA|NA|TRBJ2-7
TGTGCCAGCAGCCTTCAGGGGCCATCCTACGAGCAGTACTTC
CASSLQGPSYEQYF
>TRBV19|TRBD2|NA|TRBJ2-5
TGTGCCAGTAGTATACCCGGGAGGGAAGAGACCCAGTACTTC
CASSIPGREETQYF
>TRBV6-5|NA|few|TRBJ1-5
TGTGCCAGCGGTATCGGGGGTCAGCCCCAGCATTTT
CASGIGGQPQHF
>TRBV20-1|NA|NA|TRBJ2-5
TGCAGTGCTAGAGGAGGAGAGACCCAGTACTTC
CSARGGETQYF
>TRBV6-6|NA|NA|TRBJ1-2
TGTGCCAGCAGTTACTCTCAGGGCTATGGCTACACCTTC
CASSYSQGYGYTF
>TRBV4-3|TRBD1|few|TRBJ1-2
TGCGCCAGCAGCCAAGATTTGGTCGGGACAGGGGGCAGCTATGGCTACACCTTC
CASSQDLVGTGGSYGYTF
>TRBV20-1|NA|NA|TRBJ2-5
TGCAGTGCGGGTGGGAGAGGGACCCAGTACTTC
CSAGGRGTQYF
>TRBV6-6|NA|few|TRBJ1-2
TGTGCCAGCAGTGACCCCTCGGGGGGAGGCTATGGCTACACCTTC
CASSDPSGGGYGYTF
>TRBV30|NA|NA|TRBJ1-6
TGTGCCTGGAGTCTTATTTATAATTCACCCCTCCACTTT
CAWSLIYNSPLHF
>TRBV29-1|TRBD1|NA|TRBJ1-2
TGCAGCGACAGGGGAGAGGACTATGGCTACACCTTC
CSDRGEDYGYTF
>TRBV19|NA|few|TRBJ1-5
TGTGCCAGTAGTTTCACAGGGTTAACGGATCAGCCCCAGCATTTT
CASSFTGLTDQPQHF